This T cell receptor beta chain was documented in a study of blood T cell repertoires in COVID-19 (dated by TCRdb to 2018 to 2020). In the study overall: Samples from collaborators originated in the United States, Italy and Spain and spanned both the acute and convalescent phases of COVID-19. The material from the prospective study consisted of cDNA or gDNA derived from T cells, B-cell-depleted T cells, or PBMCs. Nearly every sample came with metadata listing a de-identified subject ID, COVID-19 status, age in years and sex. The repertoires were released in a freely available public database intended as a resource for research on the immune response to SARS-CoV-2. The samples were drawn from two sources: the first 160 participants of the ongoing ImmuneRACE study, and 1,254 subjects contributed by 6 global collaborators. Where available, HLA class I and class II types were taken from metadata supplied by the sample provider and were not determined by assay-based typing. The dataset comprised deeply sampled blood TCRbeta repertoires from subjects exposed to, actively infected with, or recovered from COVID-19.

Points the paper makes about the study in general: How much clinical and demographic metadata was included differed by source and by participant, and the metadata was provided uncurated.

CDR1 and CDR2, per the germline V gene, are MDHEN and SYDVKM. V loses 6 bases, J loses 7 bases, and the germline ends lie 16 bases apart. The CDR3 holds 14 amino acids from the cysteine to the phenylalanine. The read is trimmed to its CDR3 DNA, 42 bases read in frame from base 1. Participants in the prospective study were aged about 18 to 95 years, lived in under 30 United States geographic areas, and enrolled through a virtual design. To assign participants to cohorts, the prospective study relied on clinical history that participants themselves reported in a screening survey and a study questionnaire. Exposed participants were defined as having been in contact with someone with a PCR-confirmed or clinician-diagnosed COVID-19 case within 2 weeks of study entry. In the prospective study, mobile phlebotomists collected whole blood, serum and a nasopharyngeal or oropharyngeal swab from each participant. Additional blood draws and questionnaires over an approximately two-month period could optionally be provided by prospective study participants. Prospective study blood samples were shipped either frozen or at room temperature before DNA extraction.

TCRbeta CDR3 regions were amplified from genomic DNA using the immunoSEQ Assay, a bias-controlled multiplex PCR. In the paper's pipeline: The number of nucleated cells in each sample was estimated by amplification of reference gene primers within the assay. To quantify the absolute abundance of each unique TCRbeta CDR3 rearrangement, sequence reads were collapsed and filtered. For each sample, productive Simpson clonality was calculated by taking the square root of Simpson's diversity index across productive rearrangements. This is the immuneACCESS table as TCRdb keeps it, with only in-frame sequences that have V and J called. A part of the clones is gone; compared with another copy, unresolved V genes explain less than half, and the rest is unexplained. V and J calls and clone size are copied from that table; D and trimming were computed from the DNA. The sample records about 220,000 clones, around 89% of which are singletons. The ten largest make up approximately 16% of the sample.

With respect to this clone: Its antigen remains unidentified. Per-base quality was not reported, and no clone a single base away is much larger than it.

Recombination linked TRBV28 to TRBJ1-5, and perhaps TRBD1 as D gene, on 5 matching bases. The specimen sequenced was PBMCs or T cells enriched from blood (not recorded which). The sequence was collected from a man younger than 40 who had been exposed to COVID-19. The sequenced DNA: TGTGCCAGCAGCCTTGGGGGGGGAACGCAGCCCCAGCATTTT. The encoded protein is CASSLGGGTQPQHF.